Sequencing of this T cell receptor beta chain was carried out in a study of control samples from healthy donors and cancer patients (dated by TCRdb to 2018 to 2021). Library prep was done by the immunoSEQ multiplex PCR assay. TCRdb took over this immuneACCESS table, retaining in-frame rearrangements with V and J assigned. Such tables are incomplete; in checked studies, under half of the missing clones stem from an unresolved V gene, and the remainder is unexplained. The sample has about 130,000 clones on record, 85% to 95% of them singletons. Around 1.8% of the sample is taken by the ten largest. Worth noting for this clone: Its antigen is not yet known. The sample holds no much larger clone one base away, and base qualities are not on file.

The CDR3, from cysteine to phenylalanine, totals 14 residues. Left in the record is the CDR3 DNA by itself, 42 bases read in frame from the first base. CDR1 SNHLY and CDR2 FYNNEI were looked up in the germline V gene. Ends trimmed: V by 8 bases, J by 0 bases; bases unmatched to a gene: 4. The origin of this receptor is a man in his forties or fifties with head and neck cancer. Sequencing was done on a sample of PBMCs. In this chain, TRBV2 is recombined with TRBJ2-5; a stretch of 9 junction bases matches TRBD1. In nucleotide form, the sequence is TGTGCCAGCGGCCGGGACAGGGACCAAGAGACCCAGTACTTC. Its amino acids are CASGRDRDQETQYF.